A selection of T cell receptor beta chains follows, all from one sample in a study of blood T cell repertoires in COVID-19. Profiled with immunoSEQ multiplex PCR; TCRdb holds only in-frame clones, not every one. Here the sample spans some 170,000 clones, about 80% being singletons. Input material: peripheral blood. Receptors were obtained from a woman between 70 and 85 years old with acute or convalescent COVID-19. Each CDR3 is given with its conserved first and last residue. A D gene is named only where the DNA matches it firmly. Clone size appears in some rows only: once, few, many, or a class for an expanded clone.

clone size	CDR3 length	D gene	V gene	J gene	CDR3 protein	CDR3 DNA
NA	17	TRBD2	TRBV7-9	TRBJ2-3	CASSPGTSGVLLDTQYF	TGTGCCAGCAGTCCCGGGACTAGCGGGGTGTTATTAGATACGCAGTATTTT
NA	16	TRBD2	TRBV3-1/TRBV3-2	TRBJ2-1	CASSQVGGRVENEQFF	TGTGCCAGCAGCCAAGTGGGAGGGAGGGTAGAGAATGAGCAGTTCTTC
NA	14	NA	TRBV10-3	TRBJ2-5	CAISDTGKPETQYF	TGTGCCATCAGTGACACAGGGAAGCCAGAGACCCAGTACTTC
NA	13	NA	TRBV19	TRBJ2-1	CASSGSSYNEQFF	TGTGCCAGTAGCGGTAGCTCCTACAATGAGCAGTTCTTC
NA	15	TRBD2	TRBV6-4	TRBJ2-1	CASSPLSGLGGEQFF	TGTGCCAGCAGTCCCCTTAGTGGACTAGGCGGTGAGCAGTTCTTC
NA	16	TRBD1	TRBV14	TRBJ1-1	CASSQEGQGISAEAFF	TGTGCCAGCAGCCAAGAGGGACAGGGTATTTCGGCTGAAGCTTTCTTT
NA	13	NA	TRBV19	TRBJ2-3	CASSIDEADTQYF	TGTGCCAGTAGTATAGATGAGGCAGATACGCAGTATTTT
NA	14	NA	TRBV5-1	TRBJ2-5	CASKYTGRGETQYF	TGCGCCAGCAAGTATACCGGGAGAGGAGAGACCCAGTACTTC
few	14	NA	TRBV29-1	TRBJ1-1	CSVVLGVSGTEAFF	TGCAGCGTTGTGTTGGGTGTTTCAGGCACTGAAGCTTTCTTT
NA	15	TRBD2	TRBV19	TRBJ2-1	CASRLAGGSYNEQFF	TGTGCCAGCCGACTAGCGGGAGGATCCTACAATGAGCAGTTCTTC
NA	15	NA	TRBV5-5	TRBJ1-2	CASSLAPGESYGYTF	TGTGCCAGCAGCTTGGCCCCGGGTGAATCTTATGGCTACACCTTC
NA	15	NA	TRBV28	TRBJ1-6	CASSTDSSYNSPLHF	TGTGCCAGCAGTACAGACAGCTCCTATAATTCACCCCTCCACTTT
NA	16	TRBD1	TRBV5-5	TRBJ1-6	CASSLGTGGTYSPLHF	TGTGCCAGCAGCTTGGGGACAGGGGGAACTTATTCACCCCTCCACTTT
NA	15	NA	TRBV3-1/TRBV3-2	TRBJ2-1	CASSQDGATYNEQFF	TGTGCCAGCAGCCAAGATGGAGCAACCTACAATGAGCAGTTCTTC
NA	15	TRBD2	TRBV11-3	TRBJ2-1	CASSLGLGTYNEQFF	TGTGCCAGCAGTCTGGGACTAGGCACCTACAATGAGCAGTTCTTC